This T cell receptor (beta chain) emerged from a study of T cell responses to AZD1222 COVID-19 vaccine. General observations from the study: Donors skewed white British and female; clonal diversity was possibly underestimated.

This clone has a single count. Its matching antigen is unknown. TCRdb keeps only in-frame clones here, not all; method: immunoSEQ multiplex PCR. The sample yields fewer than 150,000 clones, about 80% seen once. Germline V CDR1 and CDR2: LNHDA, SQIVND (reference sequence). V was shortened by 5 bases and J by 4 bases, with 18 bases between the two germline ends. The CDR3 is made up of 16 amino acids. The rearrangement joins TRBV19 to TRBJ2-1, with unresolved D. The receptor comes from an adult in good health. The sample was peripheral blood, taken on day 0 of AZD1222 vaccination. The CDR3 DNA reads TGTGCCAGTAGTGAGTCAGTCTTTCCCCCTTACAATGAGCAGTTCTTC. It encodes CASSESVFPPYNEQFF.